This T cell receptor (beta chain) is from a study of cytomegalovirus exposure and HLA in healthy donors. Broader study findings: As was reported, the classifier diagnosed cytomegalovirus status with high specificity and sensitivity. A later analysis by the authors found several of the most significant clusters apparently linked to common viral pathogens. An analysis done earlier found most TCR beta V segments productive about 87% or about 30% of the time. In a later analysis, TCR association rates varied by HLA locus: DRB1 most, HLA-C fewest.

In its sample, this clone was seen a few times. Its antigen is still unknown. Trimming removed 2 bases at V and 7 bases at J, with 10 bases between. This CDR3 comprises 13 residues. The V gene's germline CDR1 is SGHNT and CDR2 YYREEE (reference sequence). Researchers ran the PCR with 60 Vbeta and 13 Jbeta primers. Assay used: immunoSEQ multiplex PCR; TCRdb lists only in-frame clones, some missing. The sample includes roughly 190,000 clones, roughly 80% of them seen just once. V is TRBV5-4 and J is TRBJ2-4; D might be TRBD2 (5 bases). The sequence was collected from a man aged 40-49 years in good health and CMV-seropositive. Sequencing was done on a sample of PBMCs. The CDR3 bases are TGTGCCAGCAGCTTTAAGGGCGGGAACATTCAGTACTTC. Amino acids: CASSFKGGNIQYF. Filled out from reference TRBV5-4 and TRBJ2-4, the complete variable domain reads ETGVTQSPTHLIKTRGQQVTLRCSSQSGHNTVSWYQQALGQGPQFIFQYYREEENGRGNFPPRFSGLQFPNYSSELNVNALELDDSALYLCASSFKGGNIQYFGAGTRLSVL.